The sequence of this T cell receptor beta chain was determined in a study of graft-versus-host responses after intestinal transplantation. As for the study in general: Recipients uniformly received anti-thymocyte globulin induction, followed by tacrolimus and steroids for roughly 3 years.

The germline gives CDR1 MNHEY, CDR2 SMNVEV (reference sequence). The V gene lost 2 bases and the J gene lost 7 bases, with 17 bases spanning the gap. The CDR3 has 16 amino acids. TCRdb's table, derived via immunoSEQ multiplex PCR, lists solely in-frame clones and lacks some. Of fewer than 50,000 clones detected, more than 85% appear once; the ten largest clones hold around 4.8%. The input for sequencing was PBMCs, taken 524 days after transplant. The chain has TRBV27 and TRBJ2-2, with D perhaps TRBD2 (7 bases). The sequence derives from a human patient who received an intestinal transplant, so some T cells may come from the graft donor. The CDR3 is CASSLSAGARSGELFF. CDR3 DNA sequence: TGTGCCAGCAGTTTAAGCGCGGGGGCGAGGAGCGGGGAGCTGTTTTTT.